This TCR delta chain is drawn from a study of human gamma delta and Vdelta1 T cells. Study-wide points: Acute myeloid leukemia was reportedly broadly targeted by polyclonal Delta One T cells.

TCRdb re-identified clones in the PCR reads via CATT. Of over 10,000 delta-chain clones in the sample, 40% to 60% were seen once. Regarding this clone: Its antigen remains unidentified.

V was clipped by 0 bases and J by 0 bases; unmatched bases: 27. The CDR3 has 24 residues. The V gene's germline CDR1 is TSWWSYY and CDR2 QGS. Sequencing was done on a sample of Vdelta1 gamma-delta T cells from blood grown in culture (DOT cells). The V call is TRDV1, the J call TRDJ1, with 8 bases identical to TRDD3. This sequence originates from a human donor in good health. For the CDR3, the DNA is TGTGCTCTTGGGGAACTAAGGAATAAAGCTCAGCGGGGGATATTGGACCCGCACACCGATAAACTCATCTTT. This gives the protein CALGELRNKAQRGILDPHTDKLIF.